The rows below give T cell receptor beta chains drawn from one sample of a study of T cells after posttransplantation cyclophosphamide. Produced via immunoSEQ multiplex PCR; TCRdb's table is partial and in-frame only. Among tens of thousands of clones listed, roughly 93% were seen once. Sequencing was carried out using PBMCs. The receptors shown here come from a woman between 50 and 59 years old in good health and a related stem cell transplant donor. The CDR3 runs from the conserved cysteine through the conserved F or W. Fields, in order: CDR3 protein, CDR3 DNA, V gene, clone size, J gene, D gene. A D gene is named only where the DNA matches it firmly. Clone size is given for some rows only: seen once, a few or many times, or a class if the clone is expanded.

CDR3: CASSSGLGQGSTDTQYF
DNA: TGTGCCAGCAGCTCGGGCCTCGGACAGGGGAGCACAGATACGCAGTATTTT
V: TRBV5-5
size: .
J: TRBJ2-3
D: TRBD1

CDR3: CASSWVIQGYQETQYF
DNA: TGTGCCAGCAGCTGGGTCATACAGGGATACCAAGAGACCCAGTACTTC
V: TRBV5-8
size: .
J: TRBJ2-5
D: .

CDR3: CASSLAGGPRVDNEQFF
DNA: TGTGCCAGCAGCTTGGCGGGGGGGCCGCGAGTCGACAATGAGCAGTTCTTC
V: TRBV7-7
size: once
J: TRBJ2-1
D: TRBD2

CDR3: CASSLAGRSELTFF
DNA: TGCGCCAGCAGCTTGGCTGGCAGAAGTGAATTAACTTTCTTT
V: TRBV5-1
size: .
J: TRBJ1-1
D: .

CDR3: CASSNSWDPRGNEKLFF
DNA: TGTGCCAGCTCAAACTCTTGGGACCCCAGGGGGAATGAAAAACTGTTTTTT
V: TRBV18
size: .
J: TRBJ1-4
D: TRBD1

CDR3: CASSPPVREGYGYTF
DNA: TGTGCCAGCTCACCACCGGTCAGGGAGGGGTATGGCTACACCTTC
V: TRBV18
size: .
J: TRBJ1-2
D: .

CDR3: CASSLTGVPSEQYF
DNA: TGTGCCAGCAGCTTGACAGGGGTCCCCAGCGAGCAGTACTTC
V: TRBV5-4
size: .
J: TRBJ2-7
D: TRBD1

CDR3: CASSLEQGQETQYF
DNA: TGCGCCAGCAGCTTGGAACAGGGGCAAGAGACCCAGTACTTC
V: TRBV5-1
size: .
J: TRBJ2-5
D: TRBD1

CDR3: CASSGLRGTGELFF
DNA: TGCGCCAGCAGTGGACTGAGGGGGACCGGGGAGCTGTTTTTT
V: TRBV10-1
size: .
J: TRBJ2-2
D: .

CDR3: CASSRGFNTGELFF
DNA: TGTGCCAGCAGCAGGGGGTTCAACACCGGGGAGCTGTTTTTT
V: TRBV14
size: .
J: TRBJ2-2
D: .

CDR3: CASSKPGTGGYEQYF
DNA: TGTGCCAGCAGCAAACCCGGGACAGGGGGGTACGAGCAGTACTTC
V: TRBV5-6
size: .
J: TRBJ2-7
D: TRBD1

CDR3: CASLARASGGNEQYF
DNA: TGTGCCAGCCTTGCTCGGGCTAGCGGGGGAAACGAGCAGTACTTC
V: TRBV2
size: .
J: TRBJ2-7
D: TRBD2

CDR3: CASSRSTSGSEQYF
DNA: TGTGCCAGTAGTAGATCGACTAGCGGGAGCGAGCAGTACTTC
V: TRBV19
size: .
J: TRBJ2-7
D: TRBD2

CDR3: CASSLTLDSGNEQFF
DNA: TGTGCCAGCAGCTTAACTTTAGATAGCGGAAATGAGCAGTTCTTC
V: TRBV7-3
size: .
J: TRBJ2-1
D: .

CDR3: CASSQTLAATYNEQFF
DNA: TGCGCCAGCAGCCAGACTCTAGCGGCTACCTACAATGAGCAGTTCTTC
V: TRBV4-1
size: .
J: TRBJ2-1
D: TRBD2

CDR3: CASRPRQGTYEQYF
DNA: TGTGCCAGCAGACCCAGACAGGGGACCTACGAGCAGTACTTC
V: TRBV6-1
size: .
J: TRBJ2-7
D: TRBD1

CDR3: CASSLIGGGDYGYTF
DNA: TGTGCCAGCAGCTTAATTGGGGGGGGTGACTATGGCTACACCTTC
V: TRBV7-2
size: .
J: TRBJ1-2
D: .